The next 4 T cell receptor beta chains were all read from a single sample in a study of blood T cell repertoires in COVID-19 (dated by TCRdb to the early 2020s). The library was produced with the immunoSEQ multiplex PCR assay. The source is immuneACCESS, and TCRdb retained only in-frame sequences with V and J called. Part of the clones is not carried over; for the studies checked, unresolved V genes explain less than half of this, and the remainder is unexplained. The sample records some 180,000 clones, more than 70% of which are singletons. The ten largest clonotypes hold 6.2% of the sample. Source material: PBMCs or T cells enriched from blood (not recorded which). The receptors shown here come from a man aged 35 to 55 who had recovered from COVID-19.

This clone was counted a few times. The V gene is TRBV7-2, the J gene TRBJ2-7; 9 positions agree with TRBD2. This CDR3 region has 14 residues. Germline V gene data show CDR1 as SGHTA and CDR2 as FQGNSA. V dropped 5 bases and J dropped 5; count of bases not matched to a gene: 7. CDR3 bases: TGTGCCAGCAGCCGTAGCGGGAGTATGAACGAGCAGTACTTC. It yields the protein CASSRSGSMNEQYF.

This sequence joins TRBV10-2 and TRBJ1-1, with 7 bases fitting TRBD1. Germline values: CDR1 WSHSY, CDR2 SAAADI. The CDR3 is 13 residues long. Trimming removed 10 bases from V and 1 base from J; junction bases left unmatched: 6. The CDR3 nucleotides read TGCGCCACCTCGGGACAGTCGAACACTGAAGCTTTCTTT. This gives the protein CATSGQSNTEAFF.

V and J are TRBV20-1 and TRBJ1-2, with D tentatively TRBD1 (6 bases). The CDR3 runs 11 residues. V was cut by 5 bases and J by 6 bases, with 10 bases left in between. Germline CDR1 DFQATT, CDR2 SNEGSKA (reference sequence). The CDR3 protein is CSADKGDGYTF. CDR3 coding DNA: TGCAGTGCTGATAAGGGGGATGGCTACACCTTC.

The rearrangement joins TRBV28 to TRBJ1-6, with 7 bases identical to TRBD1. The CDR3 sequence is 18 residues long. Germline loops: CDR1 MDHEN, CDR2 SYDVKM. Trimming at V came to 4 bases and at J to 8 bases, leaving 17 bases not matched to a gene. The CDR3 coding sequence is TGTGCCAGCAGTTGGGACGTAAAAGGGGGCGATTGGGATTCACCCCTCCACTTT. It encodes CASSWDVKGGDWDSPLHF.